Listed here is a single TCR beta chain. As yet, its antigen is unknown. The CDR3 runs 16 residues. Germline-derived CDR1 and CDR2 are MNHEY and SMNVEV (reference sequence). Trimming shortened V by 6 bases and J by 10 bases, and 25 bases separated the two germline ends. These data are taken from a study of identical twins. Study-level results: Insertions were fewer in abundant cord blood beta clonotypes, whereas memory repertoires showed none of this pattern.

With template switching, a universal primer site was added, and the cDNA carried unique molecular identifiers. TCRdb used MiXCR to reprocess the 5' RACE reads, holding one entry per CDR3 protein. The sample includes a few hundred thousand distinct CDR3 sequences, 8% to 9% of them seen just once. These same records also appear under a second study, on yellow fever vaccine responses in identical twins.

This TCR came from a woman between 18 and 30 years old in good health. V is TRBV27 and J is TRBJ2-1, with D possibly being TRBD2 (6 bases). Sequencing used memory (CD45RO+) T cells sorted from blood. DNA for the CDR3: TGTGCCAGCAGCTATACCAGGGCGGGGAACGCGGCGGAGCAGTTCTTC. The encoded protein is CASSYTRAGNAAEQFF.